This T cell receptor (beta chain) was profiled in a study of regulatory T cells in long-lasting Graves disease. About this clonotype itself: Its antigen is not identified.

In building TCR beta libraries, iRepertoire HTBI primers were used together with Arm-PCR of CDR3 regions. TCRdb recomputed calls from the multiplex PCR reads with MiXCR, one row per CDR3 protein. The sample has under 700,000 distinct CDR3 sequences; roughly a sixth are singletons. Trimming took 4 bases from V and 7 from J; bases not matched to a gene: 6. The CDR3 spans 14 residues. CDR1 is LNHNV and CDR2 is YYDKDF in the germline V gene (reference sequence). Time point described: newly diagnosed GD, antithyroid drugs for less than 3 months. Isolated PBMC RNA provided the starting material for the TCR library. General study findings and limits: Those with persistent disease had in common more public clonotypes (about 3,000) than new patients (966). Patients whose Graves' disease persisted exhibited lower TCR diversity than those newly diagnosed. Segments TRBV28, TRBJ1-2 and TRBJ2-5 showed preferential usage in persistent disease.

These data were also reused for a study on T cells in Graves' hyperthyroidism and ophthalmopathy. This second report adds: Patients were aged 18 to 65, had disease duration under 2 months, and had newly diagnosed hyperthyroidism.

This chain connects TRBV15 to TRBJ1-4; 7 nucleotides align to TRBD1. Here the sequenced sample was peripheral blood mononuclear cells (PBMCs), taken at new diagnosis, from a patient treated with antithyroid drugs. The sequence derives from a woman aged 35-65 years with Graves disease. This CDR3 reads CATSTRTGGEKLFF. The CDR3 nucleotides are TGTGCCACCAGCACCCGGACAGGAGGTGAAAAACTGTTTTTT.